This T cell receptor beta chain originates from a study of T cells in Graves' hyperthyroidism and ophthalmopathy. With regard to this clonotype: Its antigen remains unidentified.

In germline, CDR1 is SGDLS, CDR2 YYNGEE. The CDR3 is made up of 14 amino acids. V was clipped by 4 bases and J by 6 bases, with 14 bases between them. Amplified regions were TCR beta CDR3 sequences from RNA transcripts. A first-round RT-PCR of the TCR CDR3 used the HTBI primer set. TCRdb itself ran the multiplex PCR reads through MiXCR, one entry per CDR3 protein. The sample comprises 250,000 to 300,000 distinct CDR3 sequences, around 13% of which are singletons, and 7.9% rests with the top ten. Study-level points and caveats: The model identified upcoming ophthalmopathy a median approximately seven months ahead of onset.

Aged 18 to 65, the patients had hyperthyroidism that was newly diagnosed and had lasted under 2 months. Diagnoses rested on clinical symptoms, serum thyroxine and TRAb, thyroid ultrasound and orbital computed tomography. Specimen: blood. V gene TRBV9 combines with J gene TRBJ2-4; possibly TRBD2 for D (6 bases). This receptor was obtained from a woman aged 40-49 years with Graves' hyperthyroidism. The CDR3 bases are TGTGCCAGCAGCCCTAGCGTCGGGGTAAACATTCAGTACTTC. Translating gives CASSPSVGVNIQYF.